The next 11 T cell receptor beta chains were all read from a single sample in a study of T cells in Graves' hyperthyroidism and ophthalmopathy (dated by TCRdb to about 2019). Libraries were constructed by multiplex PCR. Sequenced using an Illumina HiSeq 2000. Amplification of TCR beta CDR3 regions was carried out from RNA transcripts. The first round of RT-PCR for the TCR CDR3 was performed with the HTBI primer set and the Qiagen OneStep RT-PCR kit. Through fastp at Q25 and MiXCR, TCRdb rebuilt clones from the public reads, retaining in-frame beta chains. Merged by CDR3 protein, the rows form single entries marked with the most common genes and DNA. Here the sample has 480,000 or so distinct CDR3 sequences; 40% to 50% occur a single time. 44% of the sample rests with the top ten. Sequencing used peripheral blood or thyroid tissue (not recorded which). The receptors stem from an adult woman with Graves' disease, either hyperthyroidism or ophthalmopathy (not recorded which).

This clonotype was detected only a few times. The chain links TRBV4-1 to TRBJ2-7; possible D gene TRBD2, 5 bases. Germline V lookup: CDR1 MGHRA, CDR2 YSYEKL. V lost 1 base and J lost 1, with 11 bases in between. This CDR3 is built from 15 residues. CDR3 bases: TGCGCCAGCAGCCAAGCGACTATCCAGTCCTACGAGCAGTACTTC. Translation: CASSQATIQSYEQYF.

This clonotype was counted many times. The rearrangement joins TRBV12-3 or TRBV12-4 to TRBJ2-5; TRBD2 agrees at 10 bases. After removal of 4 bases from V and 2 bases from J, the junction contained 1 base not matched to a gene. CDR3 length: 14 residues. The CDR3 loop reads CASSSSGGQETQYF. The CDR3 bases are TGTGCCAGCAGTTCTAGCGGGGGACAAGAGACCCAGTACTTC.

There are many counts of this clonotype. The J gene is TRBJ1-3, the V gene TRBV15; possibly TRBD1 for D (5 bases). The germline V gene encodes CDR1 LNHNV and CDR2 YYDKDF (reference sequence). V lost 1 base, J lost 4 bases, and 11 bases lay in between. There are 15 residues in the CDR3. Written as DNA, the CDR3 is TGTGCCACCAGCAGAGGAGCAGGGCTCGGAAACACCATATATTTT. Protein sequence: CATSRGAGLGNTIYF.

This clonotype appeared many times. The V and J genes are TRBV5-1 and TRBJ2-7; the match to TRBD1 covers 10 bases. Trimming took 1 base from V and 5 from J; bases not matched to a gene: 3. Germline V lookup: CDR1 SGHRS, CDR2 YFSETQ. The CDR3 runs to 14 residues. CDR3 sequence: CASSLWDRGHEQYF. For the CDR3, the DNA is TGCGCCAGCAGCTTGTGGGACAGGGGTCACGAGCAGTACTTC. The full variable domain, completed using reference TRBV5-1 and TRBJ2-7, is KAGVTQTPRYLIKTRGQQVTLSCSPISGHRSVSWYQQTPGQGLQFLFEYFSETQRNKGNFPGRFSGRQFSNSRSEMNVSTLELGDSALYLCASSLWDRGHEQYFGPGTRLTVT.

This clonotype was seen a few times. The chain recombines TRBV19 with TRBJ1-2; D ambiguous. Germline loops: CDR1 LNHDA, CDR2 SQIVND (reference sequence). Trimming removed 0 bases from V and 7 bases from J, with 9 bases in between. This CDR3 region has 13 residues. The CDR3 reads CASSIDREAGYTF. The CDR3, as DNA: TGTGCCAGTAGTATAGATAGGGAGGCTGGCTACACCTTC. Based on the CDR3 plus reference TRBV19 and TRBJ1-2, the full variable domain is DGGITQSPKYLFRKEGQNVTLSCEQNLNHDAMYWYRQDPGQGLRLIYYSQIVNDFQKGDIAEGYSVSREKKESFPLTVTSAQKNPTAFYLCASSIDREAGYTFGSGTRLTVV.

This clonotype occurred a few times. The chain employs TRBV5-1 and TRBJ2-7; 9 bases match TRBD1. The CDR3 runs to 14 residues. J gave up 3 bases and V 1 base, and 2 bases lay outside the gene matches. The germline gives CDR1 SGHRS, CDR2 YFSETQ. The CDR3 DNA is TGCGCCAGCAGCTTGACGGGACAGGGCTACGAGCAGTACTTC. It codes for CASSLTGQGYEQYF.

This sequence joins TRBV25-1 and TRBJ2-5; D unresolved. Germline values: CDR1 MGHDK, CDR2 SYGVNS. This CDR3 has 13 residues. V lost 11 bases and J lost 4, with 17 bases in between. The CDR3 spells CAHSVVGLETQYF. In DNA, the CDR3 is TGTGCCCACTCTGTTGTGGGGTTAGAGACCCAGTACTTC.

The chain recombines TRBV7-3 with TRBJ2-3, with D tentatively TRBD1 or TRBD2 (5 bases each). V was clipped by 8 bases and J by 2 bases, with 20 bases between them. CDR3 length: 16 amino acids. Per the germline V gene, CDR1 is SGHTA and CDR2 is FQGTGA. CDR3 sequence (DNA): TGTGCCAGCGTAACTCGGGGCCCGAGAATCACAGATACGCAGTATTTT. Translation: CASVTRGPRITDTQYF. The full variable domain, rest sourced from reference TRBV7-3 and TRBJ2-3, is GAGVSQTPSNKVTEKGKYVELRCDPISGHTALYWYRQSLGQGPEFLIYFQGTGAADDSGLPNDRFFAVRPEGSVSTLKIQRTERGDSAVYLCASVTRGPRITDTQYFGPGTRLTVL.

This clonotype was seen repeatedly, ten times or more. The chain employs TRBV11-2 and TRBJ2-7, with D hard to call. Trimming took off 5 bases at V and 6 bases at J, with 11 bases between the two ends. The CDR3 has 12 residues. Germline loops: CDR1 SGHAT, CDR2 FQNNGV. The CDR3 loop reads CASSQAVGEQYF. The CDR3 DNA reads as TGTGCCAGCAGCCAGGCGGTGGGCGAGCAGTACTTC.

The chain joins TRBV20-1 to TRBJ1-5; 7 nucleotides match TRBD1. The V gene end was trimmed by 1 base and the J gene end by 2 bases; junction bases not matched to a gene: 5. Germline V CDR1 and CDR2: DFQATT, SNEGSKA (reference sequence). There are 15 residues in the CDR3. For the CDR3, the DNA is TGCAGTGCTAGAGCAGGGGGATCGCGCAATCAGCCCCAGCATTTT. Its translation is CSARAGGSRNQPQHF.

This rearrangement joins TRBV6-1 to TRBJ1-5; TRBD1 agrees at 8 bases. V trimming: 6 bases; J trimming: 5 bases; junction bases outside the gene matches: 9. The length of the CDR3 is 15 residues. CDR1 MNHNS and CDR2 SASEGT come from the germline V gene. CDR3 DNA sequence: TGTGCCAGCAGGGCCGGGACAGGTGAACATCAGCCCCAGCATTTT. It codes for CASRAGTGEHQPQHF.